The 21 T cell receptor beta chains given below trace back to one sample, sequenced in a study of monozygotic twins with inflammatory bowel disease. TCRdb reprocessed the 5' RACE reads and keeps a single row for each CDR3 protein, giving no DNA. The repertoire table contains around 200,000 distinct CDR3 sequences. The sample taken for sequencing was blood. Source of these receptors: a human donor with ulcerative colitis or Crohn's disease, or a healthy co-twin of an affected twin (not recorded which).

J is TRBJ1-3 and V is TRBV12-3 or TRBV12-4; checking the TCRdb D call of TRBD1 is not possible without DNA. This CDR3 has 16 amino acids. The chain's CDR3 is CATRGDRVLPGNTIYF.

The gene calls are TRBV5-1 and TRBJ1-1; there is no DNA to check the TCRdb D call of TRBD1. Germline-derived CDR1 and CDR2 are SGHRS and YFSETQ. This CDR3 is 18 amino acids long. The CDR3 here is CASSPTRQGGPTGTEAFF.

V is TRBV7-3 and J is TRBJ2-7. Germline CDR1 reads SGHTA; CDR2 reads FQGTGA. The CDR3 contains 14 residues. CDR3 amino acids: CASSLYGGSYEQYF.

The CDR3 is CAISESGQGVTHPFF. The rearrangement links TRBV10-3 to TRBJ1-1; lacking DNA, the TRBD1 call made by TCRdb goes unchecked. The germline V gene encodes CDR1 ENHRY and CDR2 SYGVKD. The CDR3 loop spans 15 amino acids.

J is TRBJ2-1 and V is TRBV6-1; TCRdb reports TRBD2, a call that lacks DNA to check it against. This CDR3 has 15 residues. Germline V gene sequence: CDR1 MNHNS, CDR2 SASEGT. CDR3 residues: CASIELAGARGEQFF.

The chain has TRBV6-1 and TRBJ2-6; the D call from TCRdb, TRBD1, cannot be confirmed without DNA. Germline lookup yields CDR1 MNHNS and CDR2 SASEGT. The CDR3 runs to 18 residues. CDR3 loop: CASRMVGTGGTGANVLTF.

The V and J genes are TRBV2 and TRBJ2-3; the TRBD2 assignment by TCRdb is unverifiable without DNA. Germline loops: CDR1 SNHLY, CDR2 FYNNEI. The CDR3 totals 14 residues. CDR3 amino acids: CASGSGNTGDTQYF.

The V call is TRBV20-1, the J call TRBJ2-5; there is no DNA to check the TCRdb D call of TRBD2. There are 17 residues in the CDR3. The germline V gene encodes CDR1 DFQATT and CDR2 SNEGSKA (reference sequence). Here the CDR3 reads CSASGLAGGWGQETQYF.

J is TRBJ2-7 and V is TRBV18; TCRdb picks TRBD1, but there is no DNA to check that call. The CDR3 is made up of 14 amino acids. Germline CDR1 and CDR2: KGHSH and LQKENI. CDR3 region: CASSLDRGRYEQYF.

The chain combines TRBV5-1 with TRBJ2-5; TCRdb names TRBD2, which stays unverified in the absence of DNA. The CDR3 spans 13 residues. CDR1 is SGHRS, CDR2 YFSETQ, per germline. The CDR3 loop is CASSLVRAGPQYF.

This rearrangement joins TRBV7-9 to TRBJ2-2; the TRBD1 assignment by TCRdb is unverifiable without DNA. The CDR3 totals 17 residues. Germline V gene sequence: CDR1 SEHNR, CDR2 FQNEAQ (reference sequence). CDR3 region: CASSLKGPPRNTGELFF.

The V gene is TRBV2, the J gene TRBJ2-3; no DNA is available, so the TRBD1 call from TCRdb remains unchecked. Germline V gene data show CDR1 as SNHLY and CDR2 as FYNNEI. The CDR3 is 13 residues long. The CDR3 protein is CARRGRGAHTQYF.

The chain couples TRBV21-1 to TRBJ2-1; TCRdb gives TRBD1 as the D gene, but with no DNA this cannot be confirmed. TRBV21-1 is a listed pseudogene. The CDR3 extends over 16 amino acids. The CDR3 loop is CASSKGRGKSYNEQFF.

The chain employs TRBV29-1 and TRBJ1-2. CDR1 is SQVTM, CDR2 ANQGSEA, per germline. The CDR3 spans 13 residues. CDR3 loop: CSVQDGLNYGYTF.

The genes are TRBV6-1 and TRBJ1-4; with no DNA, the TCRdb D assignment of TRBD1 cannot be verified. Germline V gives CDR1 MNHNS, CDR2 SASEGT. The length of the CDR3 is 14 residues. CDR3 loop: CASSPNRGGEKLFF.

This chain links TRBV7-8 with TRBJ1-6; TCRdb picks TRBD1, but there is no DNA to check that call. The CDR3 extends over 18 amino acids. Germline assignment: CDR1 SGHVS and CDR2 FQNEAQ. The CDR3 sequence is CASSLAGTTSSYNSPLHF.

The chain employs TRBV20-1 and TRBJ1-3; TCRdb indicates TRBD1, and absent DNA this call remains unverified. The CDR3 has 14 amino acids. Germline CDR1 is DFQATT and CDR2 is SNEGSKA (reference sequence). The CDR3 sequence is CSAPRTGPGNTIYF.

V and J are TRBV2 and TRBJ1-4. Germline assignment: CDR1 SNHLY and CDR2 FYNNEI. The CDR3 length is 15 residues. The CDR3 loop is CASSDAGLTNEKLFF.

The chain carries TRBV15 and TRBJ1-2. The CDR3 is 14 residues long. Per germline, CDR1 LNHNV and CDR2 YYDKDF (reference sequence). The CDR3: CATSGGTTVYGYTF.

J is TRBJ1-1 and V is TRBV15. Per the germline V gene, CDR1 is LNHNV and CDR2 is YYDKDF (reference sequence). The CDR3 contains 15 residues. CDR3 protein: CATSRDRMSNTEAFF.

The J gene is TRBJ2-7, the V gene TRBV5-1; with no DNA, the TCRdb D assignment of TRBD1 cannot be verified. The CDR3 is made up of 17 amino acids. Germline CDR1 SGHRS, CDR2 YFSETQ. CDR3 protein: CASSWRFKTGTHYEQYF.